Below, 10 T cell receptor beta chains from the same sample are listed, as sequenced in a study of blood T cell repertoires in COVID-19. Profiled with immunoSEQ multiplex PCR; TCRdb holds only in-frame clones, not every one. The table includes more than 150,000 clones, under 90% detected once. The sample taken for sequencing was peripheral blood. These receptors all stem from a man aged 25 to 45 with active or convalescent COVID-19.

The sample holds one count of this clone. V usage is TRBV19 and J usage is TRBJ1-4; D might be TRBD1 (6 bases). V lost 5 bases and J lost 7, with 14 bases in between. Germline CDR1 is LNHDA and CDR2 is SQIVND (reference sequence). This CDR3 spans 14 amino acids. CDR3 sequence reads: CASSSRGRGEKLFF. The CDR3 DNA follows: TGTGCCAGTAGTTCCAGGGGACGAGGTGAAAAACTGTTTTTT.

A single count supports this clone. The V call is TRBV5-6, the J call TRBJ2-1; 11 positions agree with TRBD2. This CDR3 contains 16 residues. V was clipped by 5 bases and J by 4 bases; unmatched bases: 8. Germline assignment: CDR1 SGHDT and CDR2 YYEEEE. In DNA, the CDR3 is TGTGCCAGCAGTTTTGCTAGCGGGGGGATGTACAATGAGCAGTTCTTC. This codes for CASSFASGGMYNEQFF. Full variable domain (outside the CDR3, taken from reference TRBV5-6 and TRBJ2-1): DAGVTQSPTHLIKTRGQQVTLRCSPKSGHDTVSWYQQALGQGPQFIFQYYEEEERQRGNFPDRFSGHQFPNYSSELNVNALLLGDSALYLCASSFASGGMYNEQFFGPGTRLTVL.

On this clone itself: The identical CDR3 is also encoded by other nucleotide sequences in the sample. The chain's CDR3 is CASSERGIYQPQHF. The CDR3 bases are TGTGCCAGCAGTGAACGGGGGATCTATCAGCCCCAGCATTTT. This chain uses TRBV2 with TRBJ1-5; TRBD1 is a possible D gene (5 bases). The germline CDR1 and CDR2 sequences are SNHLY and FYNNEI. Trimming stripped 2 bases from V and 5 bases from J, with 10 bases between. CDR3 size: 14 residues.

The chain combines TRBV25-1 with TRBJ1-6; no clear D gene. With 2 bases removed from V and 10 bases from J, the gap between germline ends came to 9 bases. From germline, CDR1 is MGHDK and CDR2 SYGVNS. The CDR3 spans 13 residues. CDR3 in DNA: TGTGCCAGCAGTGAAGCGAAAACCTCACCCCTCCACTTT. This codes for CASSEAKTSPLHF.

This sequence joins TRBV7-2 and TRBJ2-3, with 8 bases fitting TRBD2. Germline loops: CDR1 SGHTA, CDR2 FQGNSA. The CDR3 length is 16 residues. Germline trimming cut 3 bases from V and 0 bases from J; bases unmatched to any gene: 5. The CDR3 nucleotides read TGTGCCAGCAGCTTCGGTTCTAGCGGGAGCACAGATACGCAGTATTTT. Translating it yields CASSFGSSGSTDTQYF.

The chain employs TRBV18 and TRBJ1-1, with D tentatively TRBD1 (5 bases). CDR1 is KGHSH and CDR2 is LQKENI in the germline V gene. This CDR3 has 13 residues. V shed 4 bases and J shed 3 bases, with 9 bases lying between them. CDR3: CASSRTGDTEAFF. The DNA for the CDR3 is TGTGCCAGCTCACGAACGGGGGACACTGAAGCTTTCTTT. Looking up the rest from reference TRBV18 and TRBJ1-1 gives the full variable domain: NAGVMQNPRHLVRRRGQEARLRCSPMKGHSHVYWYRQLPEEGLKFMVYLQKENIIDESGMPKERFSAEFPKEGPSILRIQQVVRGDSAAYFCASSRTGDTEAFFGQGTRLTVV.

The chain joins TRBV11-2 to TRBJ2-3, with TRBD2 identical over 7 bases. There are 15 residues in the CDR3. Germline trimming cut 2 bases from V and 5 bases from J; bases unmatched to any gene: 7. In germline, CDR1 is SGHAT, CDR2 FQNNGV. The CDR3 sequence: CASSLLGLVGDTQYF. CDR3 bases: TGTGCCAGCAGCTTATTAGGACTAGTAGGAGATACGCAGTATTTT.

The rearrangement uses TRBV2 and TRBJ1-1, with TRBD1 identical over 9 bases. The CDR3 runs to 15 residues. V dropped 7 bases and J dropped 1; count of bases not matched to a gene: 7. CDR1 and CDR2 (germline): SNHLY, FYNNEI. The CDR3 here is CASKIEDRGNTEAFF. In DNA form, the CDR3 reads TGTGCCAGCAAAATAGAGGACAGGGGGAACACTGAAGCTTTCTTT.

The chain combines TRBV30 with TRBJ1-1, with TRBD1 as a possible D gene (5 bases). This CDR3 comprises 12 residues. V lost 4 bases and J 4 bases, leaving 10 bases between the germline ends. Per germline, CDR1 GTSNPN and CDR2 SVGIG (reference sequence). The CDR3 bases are TGTGCCTGGACGTTGGGGGGCACTGAAGCTTTCTTT. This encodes CAWTLGGTEAFF.

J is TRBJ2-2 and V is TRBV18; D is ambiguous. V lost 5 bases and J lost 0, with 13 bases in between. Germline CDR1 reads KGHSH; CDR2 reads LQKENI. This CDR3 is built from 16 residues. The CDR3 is CASSTSDGSNTGELFF. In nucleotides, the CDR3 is TGTGCCAGCTCAACCAGCGATGGCTCGAACACCGGGGAGCTGTTTTTT. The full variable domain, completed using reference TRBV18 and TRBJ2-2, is NAGVMQNPRHLVRRRGQEARLRCSPMKGHSHVYWYRQLPEEGLKFMVYLQKENIIDESGMPKERFSAEFPKEGPSILRIQQVVRGDSAAYFCASSTSDGSNTGELFFGEGSRLTVL.